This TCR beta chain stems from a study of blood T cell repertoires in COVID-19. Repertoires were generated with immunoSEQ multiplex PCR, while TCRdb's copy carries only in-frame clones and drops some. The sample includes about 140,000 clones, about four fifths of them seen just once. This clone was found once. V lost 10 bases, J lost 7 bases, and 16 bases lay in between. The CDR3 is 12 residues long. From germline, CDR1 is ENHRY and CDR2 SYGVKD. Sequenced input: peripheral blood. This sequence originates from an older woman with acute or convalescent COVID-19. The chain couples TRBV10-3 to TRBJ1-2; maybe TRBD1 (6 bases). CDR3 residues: CATTEGEGGYTF. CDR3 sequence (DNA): TGTGCCACTACAGAGGGGGAGGGTGGCTACACCTTC.